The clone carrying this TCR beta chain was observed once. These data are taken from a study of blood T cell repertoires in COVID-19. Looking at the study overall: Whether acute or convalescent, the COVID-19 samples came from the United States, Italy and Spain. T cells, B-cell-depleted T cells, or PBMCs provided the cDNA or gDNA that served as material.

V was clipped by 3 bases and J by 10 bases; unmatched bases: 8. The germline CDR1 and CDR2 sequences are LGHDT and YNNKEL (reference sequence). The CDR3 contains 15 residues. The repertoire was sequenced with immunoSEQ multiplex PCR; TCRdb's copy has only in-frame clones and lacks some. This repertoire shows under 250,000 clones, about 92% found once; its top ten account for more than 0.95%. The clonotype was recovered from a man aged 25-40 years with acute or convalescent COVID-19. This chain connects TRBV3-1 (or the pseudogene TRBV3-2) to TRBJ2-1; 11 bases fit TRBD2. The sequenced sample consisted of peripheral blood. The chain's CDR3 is CASSQRASGGPEQFF. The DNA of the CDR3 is TGTGCCAGCAGCCAGCGGGCTAGCGGGGGGCCGGAGCAGTTCTTC.